A selection of T cell receptor beta chains follows, all from one sample in a study of cytomegalovirus exposure and HLA in healthy donors. Using immunoSEQ multiplex PCR, the repertoire was profiled, and TCRdb retains in-frame clones only, with some absent. The data show about 110,000 clones, 76% seen once. Sequenced material: PBMCs. All receptors derive from a man aged 30-40 years in good health and CMV-seropositive. The CDR3 runs from the conserved cysteine through the conserved F or W.

v_call	j_call	cdr3_aa
TRBV10-3	NA	CAIRNRGDEQYF
TRBV5-1	TRBJ2-7	CASSQDSYEQYF
TRBV7-6	TRBJ2-5	CASSRDFLQSETQYF
TRBV28	TRBJ1-2	CASSLDNNYGYTF
TRBV19	TRBJ1-1	CASSIAGGNTEAFF
TRBV16	TRBJ1-2	CASSPEEGTYGYTF
TRBV27	TRBJ1-6	CASSARQGNSPLHF
TRBV7-9	TRBJ1-1	CASSLAAGMDTEAFF
TRBV27	TRBJ2-1	CASSLAGGREQFF
TRBV28	TRBJ1-1	CASSFQGEMEAFF